The clone carrying this TCR beta chain showed up just a few times. CDR3 length: 13 residues. Germline V gene sequence: CDR1 WSHSY, CDR2 SAAADI. Trimming removed 4 bases from V and 0 bases from J; junction bases left unmatched: 0. The sample belongs to a study of T cell repertoires in cytomegalovirus infection. TCRdb reanalysed the reads using MiXCR and keeps one entry per CDR3 protein. The sample contains around 320,000 distinct CDR3 sequences, around a tenth of which appear only once. Sequenced material: PBMCs. This chain connects TRBV10-2 to TRBJ2-7; TRBD1 aligns across 7 bases. The receptor's source is a human donor in good health (CMV status not recorded). Some clones in this sample may be carry-over from other donors' samples. CDR3 region: CASSGQGSYEQYF. Here the CDR3 DNA reads TGCGCCAGCAGTGGACAGGGCTCCTACGAGCAGTACTTC.